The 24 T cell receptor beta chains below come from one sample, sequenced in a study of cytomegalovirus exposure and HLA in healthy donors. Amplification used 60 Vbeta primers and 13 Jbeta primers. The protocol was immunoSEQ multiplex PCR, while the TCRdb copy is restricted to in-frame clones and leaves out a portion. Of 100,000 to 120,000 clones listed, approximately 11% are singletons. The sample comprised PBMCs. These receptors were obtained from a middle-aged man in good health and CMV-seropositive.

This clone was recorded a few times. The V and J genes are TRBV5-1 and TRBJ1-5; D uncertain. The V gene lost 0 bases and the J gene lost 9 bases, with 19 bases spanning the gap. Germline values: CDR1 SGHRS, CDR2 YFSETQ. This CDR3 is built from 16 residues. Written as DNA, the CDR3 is TGCGCCAGCAGCTTGGGAGGTGGCACCGACCGTCTGCCCCAGCATTTT. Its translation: CASSLGGGTDRLPQHF.

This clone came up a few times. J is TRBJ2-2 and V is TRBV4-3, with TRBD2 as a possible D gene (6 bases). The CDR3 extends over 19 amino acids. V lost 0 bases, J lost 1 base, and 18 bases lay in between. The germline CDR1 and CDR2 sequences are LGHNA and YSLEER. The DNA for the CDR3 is TGCGCCAGCAGCCAAGATCCGCCGGGAAGGCGGGGGAACACCGGGGAGCTGTTTTTT. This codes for CASSQDPPGRRGNTGELFF.

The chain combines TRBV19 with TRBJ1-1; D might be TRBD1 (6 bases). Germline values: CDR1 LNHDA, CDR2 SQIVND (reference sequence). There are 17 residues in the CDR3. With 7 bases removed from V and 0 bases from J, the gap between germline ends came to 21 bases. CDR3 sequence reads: CASNPSPGEIMNTEAFF. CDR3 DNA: TGTGCCAGTAACCCCAGCCCAGGGGAGATTATGAACACTGAAGCTTTCTTT.

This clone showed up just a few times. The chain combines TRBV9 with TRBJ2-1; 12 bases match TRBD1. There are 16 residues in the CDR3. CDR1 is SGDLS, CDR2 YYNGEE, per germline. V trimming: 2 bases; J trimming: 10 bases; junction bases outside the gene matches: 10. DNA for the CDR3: TGTGCCAGCAGCGTGGCCGGGACAGGGGGCGCGGAGGAGCAGTTCTTC. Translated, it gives CASSVAGTGGAEEQFF.

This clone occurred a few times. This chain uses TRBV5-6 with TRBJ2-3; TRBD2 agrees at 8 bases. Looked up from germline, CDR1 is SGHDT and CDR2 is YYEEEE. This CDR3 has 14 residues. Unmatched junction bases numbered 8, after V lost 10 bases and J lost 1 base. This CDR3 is CAAYRGGRTDTQYF. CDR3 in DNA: TGTGCCGCTTATCGGGGGGGCCGCACAGATACGCAGTATTTT.

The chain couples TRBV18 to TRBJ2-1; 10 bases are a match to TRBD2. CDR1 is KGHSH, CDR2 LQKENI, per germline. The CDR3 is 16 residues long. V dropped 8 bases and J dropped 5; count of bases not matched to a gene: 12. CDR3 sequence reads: CASHPLAGVVHNEQFF. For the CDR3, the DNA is TGTGCCAGCCACCCGCTAGCGGGAGTAGTCCACAATGAGCAGTTCTTC.

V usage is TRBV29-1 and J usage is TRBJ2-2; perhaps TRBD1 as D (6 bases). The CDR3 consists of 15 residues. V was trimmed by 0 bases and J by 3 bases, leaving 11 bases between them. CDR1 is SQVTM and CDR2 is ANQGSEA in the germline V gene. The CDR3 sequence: CSVEDGDTYTGELFF. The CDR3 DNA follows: TGCAGCGTTGAAGACGGGGACACATACACCGGGGAGCTGTTTTTT.

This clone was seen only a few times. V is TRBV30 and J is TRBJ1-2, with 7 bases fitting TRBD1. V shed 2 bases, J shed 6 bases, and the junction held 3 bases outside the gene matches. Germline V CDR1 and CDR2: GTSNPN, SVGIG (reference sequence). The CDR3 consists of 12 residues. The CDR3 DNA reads TGTGCCTGGAGTAGTCAGGGGGATGGCTACACCTTC. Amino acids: CAWSSQGDGYTF.

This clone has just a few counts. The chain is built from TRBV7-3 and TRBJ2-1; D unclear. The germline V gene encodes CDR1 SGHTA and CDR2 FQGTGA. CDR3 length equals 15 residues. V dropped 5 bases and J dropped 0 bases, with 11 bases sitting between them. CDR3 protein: CASSRAHSSYNEQFF. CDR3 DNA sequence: TGTGCCAGCAGCCGAGCCCATAGCTCCTACAATGAGCAGTTCTTC. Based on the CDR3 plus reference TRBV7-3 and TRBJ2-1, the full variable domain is GAGVSQTPSNKVTEKGKYVELRCDPISGHTALYWYRQSLGQGPEFLIYFQGTGAADDSGLPNDRFFAVRPEGSVSTLKIQRTERGDSAVYLCASSRAHSSYNEQFFGPGTRLTVL.

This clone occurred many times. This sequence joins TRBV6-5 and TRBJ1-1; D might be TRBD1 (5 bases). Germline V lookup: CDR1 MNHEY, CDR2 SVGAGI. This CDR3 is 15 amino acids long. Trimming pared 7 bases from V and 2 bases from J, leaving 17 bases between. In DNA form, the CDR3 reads TGTGCCAGCAAAACCGGGGGGTGGGAAAACACTGAAGCTTTCTTT. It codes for CASKTGGWENTEAFF.

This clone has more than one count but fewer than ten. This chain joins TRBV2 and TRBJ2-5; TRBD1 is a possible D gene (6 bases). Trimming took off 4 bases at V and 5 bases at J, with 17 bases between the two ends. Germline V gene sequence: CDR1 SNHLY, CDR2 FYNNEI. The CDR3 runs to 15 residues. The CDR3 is CASSGLSGVMETQYF. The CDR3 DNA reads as TGTGCCAGCAGTGGTCTGTCAGGGGTAATGGAGACCCAGTACTTC. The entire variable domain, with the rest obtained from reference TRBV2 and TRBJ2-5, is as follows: EPEVTQTPSHQVTQMGQEVILRCVPISNHLYFYWYRQILGQKVEFLVSFYNNEISEKSEIFDDQFSVERPDGSNFTLKIRSTKLEDSAMYFCASSGLSGVMETQYFGPGTRLLVL.

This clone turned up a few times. The CDR3 DNA follows: TGTGCCAGCAGTTTGAATCTAGCGGGAGTTACGAATGAGCAGTTCTTC. Protein: CASSLNLAGVTNEQFF. The rearrangement uses TRBV27 and TRBJ2-1, with TRBD2 matching over 10 bases. V gave up 3 bases and J gave up 7 bases; unmatched junction bases: 9. The V gene's germline CDR1 is MNHEY and CDR2 SMNVEV (reference sequence). The CDR3 runs 16 residues.

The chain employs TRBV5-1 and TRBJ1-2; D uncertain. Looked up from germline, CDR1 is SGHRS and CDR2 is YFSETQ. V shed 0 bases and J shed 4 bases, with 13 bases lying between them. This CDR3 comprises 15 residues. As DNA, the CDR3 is TGCGCCAGCAGCTTGGAGCCGGGATTGGCCTATGGCTACACCTTC. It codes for CASSLEPGLAYGYTF.

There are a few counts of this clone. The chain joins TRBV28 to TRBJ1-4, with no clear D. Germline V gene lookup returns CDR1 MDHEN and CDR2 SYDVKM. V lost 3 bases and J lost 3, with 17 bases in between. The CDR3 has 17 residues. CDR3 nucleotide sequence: TGTGCCAGCAGTTTTTCCCGGGGTTTTCGCTCTAATGAAAAACTGTTTTTT. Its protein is CASSFSRGFRSNEKLFF.

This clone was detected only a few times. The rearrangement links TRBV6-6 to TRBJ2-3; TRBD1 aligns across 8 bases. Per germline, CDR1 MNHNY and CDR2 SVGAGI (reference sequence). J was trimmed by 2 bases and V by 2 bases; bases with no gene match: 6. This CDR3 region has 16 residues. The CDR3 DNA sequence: TGTGCCAGCAGTTACACTGGGACAGGACCCACAGATACGCAGTATTTT. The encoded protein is CASSYTGTGPTDTQYF.

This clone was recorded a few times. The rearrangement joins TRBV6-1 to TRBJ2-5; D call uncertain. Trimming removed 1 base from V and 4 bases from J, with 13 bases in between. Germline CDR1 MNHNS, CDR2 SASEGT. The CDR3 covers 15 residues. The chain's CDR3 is CASSEVPGSAETQYF. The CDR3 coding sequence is TGTGCCAGCAGTGAAGTTCCGGGTTCAGCAGAGACCCAGTACTTC.

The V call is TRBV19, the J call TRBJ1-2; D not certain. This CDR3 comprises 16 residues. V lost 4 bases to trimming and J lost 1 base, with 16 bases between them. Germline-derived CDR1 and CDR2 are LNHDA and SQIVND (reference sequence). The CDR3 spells CASSTPVGGGNYGYTF. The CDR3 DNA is TGTGCCAGTAGTACCCCCGTAGGCGGAGGTAACTATGGCTACACCTTC.

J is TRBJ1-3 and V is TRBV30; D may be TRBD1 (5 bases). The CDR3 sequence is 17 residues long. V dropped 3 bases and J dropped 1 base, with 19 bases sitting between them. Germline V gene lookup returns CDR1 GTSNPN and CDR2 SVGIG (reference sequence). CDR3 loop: CAWSRQRGGSSGNTIYF. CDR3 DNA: TGTGCCTGGAGCCGCCAAAGGGGAGGGAGTTCTGGAAACACCATATATTTT. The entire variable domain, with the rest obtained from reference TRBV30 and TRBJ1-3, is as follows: SQTIHQWPATLVQPVGSPLSLECTVEGTSNPNLYWYRQAAGRGLQLLFYSVGIGQISSEVPQNLSASRPQDRQFILSSKKLLLSDSGFYLCAWSRQRGGSSGNTIYFGEGSWLTVV.

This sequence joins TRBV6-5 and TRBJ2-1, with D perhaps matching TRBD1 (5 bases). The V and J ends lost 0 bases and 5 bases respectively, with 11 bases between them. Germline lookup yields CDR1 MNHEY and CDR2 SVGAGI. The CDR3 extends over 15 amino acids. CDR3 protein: CASSYSPGWDNEQFF. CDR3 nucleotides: TGTGCCAGCAGTTACTCGCCAGGGTGGGACAATGAGCAGTTCTTC.

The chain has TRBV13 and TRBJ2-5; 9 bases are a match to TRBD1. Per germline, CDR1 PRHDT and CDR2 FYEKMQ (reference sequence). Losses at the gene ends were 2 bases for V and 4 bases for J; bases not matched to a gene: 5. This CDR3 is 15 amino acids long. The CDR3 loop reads CASSLQGQGVETQYF. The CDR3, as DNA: TGTGCCAGCAGCTTACAGGGACAGGGCGTAGAGACCCAGTACTTC.

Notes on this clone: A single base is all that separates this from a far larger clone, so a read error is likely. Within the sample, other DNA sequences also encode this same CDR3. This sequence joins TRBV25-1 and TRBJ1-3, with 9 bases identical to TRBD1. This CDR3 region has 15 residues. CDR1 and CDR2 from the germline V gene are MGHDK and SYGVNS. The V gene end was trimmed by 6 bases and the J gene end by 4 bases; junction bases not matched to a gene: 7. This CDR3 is CASRDQDRGGNTIYF. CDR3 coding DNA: TGTGCCAGCAGGGACCAGGACAGGGGAGGAAACACCATATATTTT.

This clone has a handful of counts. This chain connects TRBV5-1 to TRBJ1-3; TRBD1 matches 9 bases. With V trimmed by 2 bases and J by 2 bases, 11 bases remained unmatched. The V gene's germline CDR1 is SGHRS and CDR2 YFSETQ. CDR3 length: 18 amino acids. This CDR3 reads CASSFASPGTGTGNTIYF. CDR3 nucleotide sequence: TGCGCCAGCAGCTTTGCAAGTCCCGGGACAGGGACTGGAAACACCATATATTTT. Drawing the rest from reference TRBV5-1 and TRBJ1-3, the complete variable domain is KAGVTQTPRYLIKTRGQQVTLSCSPISGHRSVSWYQQTPGQGLQFLFEYFSETQRNKGNFPGRFSGRQFSNSRSEMNVSTLELGDSALYLCASSFASPGTGTGNTIYFGEGSWLTVV.

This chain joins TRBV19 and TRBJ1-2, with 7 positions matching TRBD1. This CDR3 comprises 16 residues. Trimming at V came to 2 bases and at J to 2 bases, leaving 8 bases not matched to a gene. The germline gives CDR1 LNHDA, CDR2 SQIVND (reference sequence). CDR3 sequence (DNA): TGTGCCAGTAGTATACTGCTGGGACAGCCGAACTATGGCTACACCTTC. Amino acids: CASSILLGQPNYGYTF.

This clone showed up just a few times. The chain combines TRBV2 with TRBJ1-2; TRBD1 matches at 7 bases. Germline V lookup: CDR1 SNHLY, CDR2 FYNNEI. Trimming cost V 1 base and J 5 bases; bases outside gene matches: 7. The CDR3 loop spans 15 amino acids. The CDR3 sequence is CASSEVPTGAYGYTF. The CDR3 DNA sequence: TGTGCCAGCAGTGAAGTCCCCACAGGGGCATATGGCTACACCTTC. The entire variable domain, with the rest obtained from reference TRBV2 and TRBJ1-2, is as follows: EPEVTQTPSHQVTQMGQEVILRCVPISNHLYFYWYRQILGQKVEFLVSFYNNEISEKSEIFDDQFSVERPDGSNFTLKIRSTKLEDSAMYFCASSEVPTGAYGYTFGSGTRLTVV.